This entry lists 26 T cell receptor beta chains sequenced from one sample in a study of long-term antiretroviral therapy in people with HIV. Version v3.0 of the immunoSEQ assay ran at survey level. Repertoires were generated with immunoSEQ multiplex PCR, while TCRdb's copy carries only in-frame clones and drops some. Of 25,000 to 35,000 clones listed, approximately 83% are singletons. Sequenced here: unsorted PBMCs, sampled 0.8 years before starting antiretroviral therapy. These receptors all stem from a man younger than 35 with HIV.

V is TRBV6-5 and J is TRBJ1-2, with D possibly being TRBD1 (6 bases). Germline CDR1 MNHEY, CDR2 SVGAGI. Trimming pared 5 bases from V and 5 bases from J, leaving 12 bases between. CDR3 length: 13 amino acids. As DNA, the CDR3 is TGTGCCAGCAGTCGGACAGATAATTATGGCTACACCTTC. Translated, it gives CASSRTDNYGYTF.

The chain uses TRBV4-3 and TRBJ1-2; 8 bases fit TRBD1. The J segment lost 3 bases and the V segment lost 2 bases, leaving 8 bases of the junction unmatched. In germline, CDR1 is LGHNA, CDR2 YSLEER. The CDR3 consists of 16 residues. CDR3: CASSQTDRGDYYGYTF. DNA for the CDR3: TGCGCCAGCAGCCAAACCGACAGGGGAGATTACTATGGCTACACCTTC.

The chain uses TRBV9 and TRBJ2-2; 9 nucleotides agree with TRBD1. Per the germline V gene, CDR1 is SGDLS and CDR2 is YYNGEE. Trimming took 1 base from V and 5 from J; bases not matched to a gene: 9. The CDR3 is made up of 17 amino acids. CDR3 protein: CASSVRPGTGLTGELFF. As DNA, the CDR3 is TGTGCCAGCAGCGTACGCCCAGGGACAGGGCTAACCGGGGAGCTGTTTTTT.

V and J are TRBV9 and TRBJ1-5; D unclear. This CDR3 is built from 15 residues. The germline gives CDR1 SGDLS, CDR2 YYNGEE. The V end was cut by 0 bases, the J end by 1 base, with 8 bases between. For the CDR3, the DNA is TGTGCCAGCAGCGTAGACCCGGAGAGCAATCAGCCCCAGCATTTT. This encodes CASSVDPESNQPQHF.

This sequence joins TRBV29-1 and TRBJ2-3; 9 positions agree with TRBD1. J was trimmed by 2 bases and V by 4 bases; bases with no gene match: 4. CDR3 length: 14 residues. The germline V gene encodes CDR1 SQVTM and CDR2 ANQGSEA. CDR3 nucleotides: TGCAGCGTTGGGGGGACAGGGTACACAGATACGCAGTATTTT. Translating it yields CSVGGTGYTDTQYF.

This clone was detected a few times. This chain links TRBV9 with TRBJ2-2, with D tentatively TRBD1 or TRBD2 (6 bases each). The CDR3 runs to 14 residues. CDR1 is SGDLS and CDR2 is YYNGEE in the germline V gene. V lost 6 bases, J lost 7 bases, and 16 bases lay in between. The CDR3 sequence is CASNRGRSIGELFF. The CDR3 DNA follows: TGTGCCAGCAACCGGGGGCGAAGTATCGGGGAGCTGTTTTTT.

DNA for the CDR3: TGTGCCAGCAGCCCGCGACAGAACACTGAAGCTTTCTTT. It codes for CASSPRQNTEAFF. This chain links TRBV7-6 with TRBJ1-1, with no clear D. Germline V gives CDR1 SGHVS, CDR2 FNYEAQ. The CDR3 sequence is 13 residues long. Trimming removed 5 bases from V and 1 base from J, with 8 bases in between. Supplemented by reference TRBV7-6 and TRBJ1-1, the full variable domain reads GAGVSQSPRYKVTKRGQDVALRCDPISGHVSLYWYRQALGQGPEFLTYFNYEAQQDKSGLPNDRFSAERPEGSISTLTIQRTEQRDSAMYRCASSPRQNTEAFFGQGTRLTVV.

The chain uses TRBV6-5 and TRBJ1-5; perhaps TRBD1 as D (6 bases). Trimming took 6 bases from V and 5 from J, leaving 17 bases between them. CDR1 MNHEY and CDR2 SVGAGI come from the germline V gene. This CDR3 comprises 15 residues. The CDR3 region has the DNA TGTGCCAGCAGCAAAAACAGGGCCGCCGATCAGCCCCAGCATTTT. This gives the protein CASSKNRAADQPQHF.

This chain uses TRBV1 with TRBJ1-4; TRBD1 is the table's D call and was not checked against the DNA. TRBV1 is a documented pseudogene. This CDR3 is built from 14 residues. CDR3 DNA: TGCACCAAGATTCCGGGACAGGGCGCTGAAAAACTGTTTTTT. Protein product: CTKIPGQGAEKLFF.

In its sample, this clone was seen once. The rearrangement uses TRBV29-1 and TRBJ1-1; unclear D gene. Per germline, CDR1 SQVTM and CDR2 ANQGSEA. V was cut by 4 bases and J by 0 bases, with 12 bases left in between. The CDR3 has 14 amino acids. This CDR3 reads CSVALETVNTEAFF. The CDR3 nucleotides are TGCAGCGTTGCCCTCGAGACGGTGAACACTGAAGCTTTCTTT. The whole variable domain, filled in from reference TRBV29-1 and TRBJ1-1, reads SAVISQKPSRDICQRGTSLTIQCQVDSQVTMMFWYRQQPGQSLTLIATANQGSEATYESGFVIDKFPISRPNLTFSTLTVSNMSPEDSSIYLCSVALETVNTEAFFGQGTRLTVV.

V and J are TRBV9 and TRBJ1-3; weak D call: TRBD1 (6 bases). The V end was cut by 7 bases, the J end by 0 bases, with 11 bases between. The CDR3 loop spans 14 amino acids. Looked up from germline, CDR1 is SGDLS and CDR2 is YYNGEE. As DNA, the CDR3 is TGTGCCAGCGGAAGGGGGGGCTCTGGAAACACCATATATTTT. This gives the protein CASGRGGSGNTIYF.

CDR3 coding DNA: TGTGCCAGCAGTACAGGGTTCTATGGCTACACCTTC. Residues: CASSTGFYGYTF. This rearrangement joins TRBV11-2 to TRBJ1-2, with D perhaps TRBD1 (6 bases). V was pared by 6 bases and J by 4 bases, with 9 bases between. The CDR3 runs to 12 residues. The germline V gene has CDR1 SGHAT and CDR2 FQNNGV. Combining the CDR3 with reference TRBV11-2 and TRBJ1-2 gives the whole variable domain EAGVAQSPRYKIIEKRQSVAFWCNPISGHATLYWYQQILGQGPKLLIQFQNNGVVDDSQLPKDRFSAERLKGVDSTLKIQPAKLEDSAVYLCASSTGFYGYTFGSGTRLTVV.

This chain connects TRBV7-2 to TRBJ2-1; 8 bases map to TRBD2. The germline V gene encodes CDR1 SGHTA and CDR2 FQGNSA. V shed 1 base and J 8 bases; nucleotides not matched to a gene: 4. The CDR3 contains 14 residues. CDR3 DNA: TGTGCCAGCAGCTTAGTCCGGGGGGGGGATGAGCAGTTCTTC. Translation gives CASSLVRGGDEQFF.

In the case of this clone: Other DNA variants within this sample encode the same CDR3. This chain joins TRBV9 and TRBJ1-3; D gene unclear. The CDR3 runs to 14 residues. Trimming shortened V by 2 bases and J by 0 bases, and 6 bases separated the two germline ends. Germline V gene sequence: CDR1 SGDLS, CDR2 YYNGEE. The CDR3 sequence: CASSVEGSGNTIYF. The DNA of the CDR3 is TGTGCCAGCAGCGTTGAAGGCTCTGGAAACACCATATATTTT.

CDR3 bases: TGCAGCGCCGGGACTAGCGGCCTGGGGACCCAGTACTTC. Residues: CSAGTSGLGTQYF. This sequence joins TRBV29-1 and TRBJ2-5; 11 nucleotides match TRBD2. Germline V gene sequence: CDR1 SQVTM, CDR2 ANQGSEA. The V segment lost 7 bases and the J segment 7 bases; nucleotides outside the gene matches: 8. The CDR3 totals 13 residues.

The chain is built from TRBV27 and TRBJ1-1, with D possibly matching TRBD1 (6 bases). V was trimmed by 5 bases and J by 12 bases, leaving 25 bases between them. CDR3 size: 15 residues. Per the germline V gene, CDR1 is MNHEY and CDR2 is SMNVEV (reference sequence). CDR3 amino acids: CASSPPRGLLVETFF. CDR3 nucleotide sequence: TGTGCCAGCAGTCCACCCAGGGGACTTCTCGTGGAAACTTTCTTT.

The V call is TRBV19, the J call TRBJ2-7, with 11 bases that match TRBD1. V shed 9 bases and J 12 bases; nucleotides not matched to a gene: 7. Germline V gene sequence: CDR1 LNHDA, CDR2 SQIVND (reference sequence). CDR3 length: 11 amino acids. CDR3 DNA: TGTGCCAGCTTGGGGACAGGGGGTATGTACTTC. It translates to CASLGTGGMYF.

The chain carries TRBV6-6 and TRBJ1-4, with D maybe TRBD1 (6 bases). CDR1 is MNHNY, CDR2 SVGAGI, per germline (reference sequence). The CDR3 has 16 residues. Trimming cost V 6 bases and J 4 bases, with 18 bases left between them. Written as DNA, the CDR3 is TGTGCCAGCAGCCTCACAGGGTCGGGTGGTAATGAAAAACTGTTTTTT. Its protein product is CASSLTGSGGNEKLFF.

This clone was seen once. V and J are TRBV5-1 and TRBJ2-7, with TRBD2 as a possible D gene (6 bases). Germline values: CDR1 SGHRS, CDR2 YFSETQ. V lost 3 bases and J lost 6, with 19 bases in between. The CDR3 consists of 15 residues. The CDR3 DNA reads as TGCGCCAGCAGCTGGGAGGTGGCGGTTGCACCCGAGCAGTACTTC. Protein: CASSWEVAVAPEQYF.

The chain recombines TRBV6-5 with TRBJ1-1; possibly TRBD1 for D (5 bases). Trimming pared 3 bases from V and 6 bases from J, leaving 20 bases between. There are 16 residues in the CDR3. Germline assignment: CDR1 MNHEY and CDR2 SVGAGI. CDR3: CASSYWQGEGGAEAFF. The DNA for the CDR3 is TGTGCCAGCAGTTATTGGCAGGGTGAAGGTGGCGCTGAAGCTTTCTTT.

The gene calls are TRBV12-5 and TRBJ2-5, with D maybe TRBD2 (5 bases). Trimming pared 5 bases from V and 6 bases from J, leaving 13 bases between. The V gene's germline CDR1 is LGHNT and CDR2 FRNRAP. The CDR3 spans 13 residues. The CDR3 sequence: CASGPLDWQTQYF. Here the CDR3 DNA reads TGTGCTAGTGGTCCCCTGGACTGGCAGACCCAGTACTTC.

CDR3 nucleotide sequence: TGTGCCAGCTCCCAGGACAAAGCCTACGAGCAGTACTTC. Protein: CASSQDKAYEQYF. This rearrangement joins TRBV18 to TRBJ2-7; D is possibly TRBD1 (5 bases). V lost 6 bases and J lost 2, with 11 bases in between. Germline CDR1 reads KGHSH; CDR2 reads LQKENI. This CDR3 comprises 13 residues.

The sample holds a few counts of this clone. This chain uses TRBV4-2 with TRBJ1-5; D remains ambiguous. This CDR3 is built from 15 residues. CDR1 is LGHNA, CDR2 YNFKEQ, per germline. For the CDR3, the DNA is TGTGGGTGCAGCCAAGATCCTGGCGCGGCTCAGCCCCAGCATTTT. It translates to CGCSQDPGAAQPQHF.

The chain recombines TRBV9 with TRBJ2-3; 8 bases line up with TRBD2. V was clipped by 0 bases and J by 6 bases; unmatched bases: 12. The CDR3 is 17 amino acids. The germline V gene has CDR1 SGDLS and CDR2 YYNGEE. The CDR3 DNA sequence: TGTGCCAGCAGCGTAGCGGGGGGGGAACGGCCTTGGGATACGCAGTATTTT. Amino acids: CASSVAGGERPWDTQYF.

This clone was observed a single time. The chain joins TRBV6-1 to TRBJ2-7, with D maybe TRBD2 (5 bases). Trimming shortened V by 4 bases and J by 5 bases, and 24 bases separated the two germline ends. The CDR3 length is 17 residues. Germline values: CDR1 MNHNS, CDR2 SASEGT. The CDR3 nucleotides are TGTGCCAGCAGTGGGGGTCCCGAGAGGGCAATCAGCGACGAGCAGTACTTC. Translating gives CASSGGPERAISDEQYF.

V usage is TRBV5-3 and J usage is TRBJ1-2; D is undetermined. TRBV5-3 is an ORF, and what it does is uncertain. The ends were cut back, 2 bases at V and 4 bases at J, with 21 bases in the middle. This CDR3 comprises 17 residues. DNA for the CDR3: TGTGCCAGAAGCTTCGTGCCAGGAGTCGTTTTGGGCTATGGCTACACCTTC. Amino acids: CARSFVPGVVLGYGYTF.